The clone carrying this T cell receptor (beta chain) was seen many times. Amplification of TCR beta CDR3 regions was performed using RNA transcripts as template. In the first-round RT-PCR of the TCR CDR3, the HTBI primer set was used. TCRdb ran MiXCR on the multiplex PCR reads and lists one entry per CDR3 protein. The sample lists some 350,000 distinct CDR3 sequences, roughly an eighth occurring once. J gave up 7 bases and V 1 base, and 8 bases lay outside the gene matches. Germline lookup yields CDR1 DFQATT and CDR2 SNEGSKA (reference sequence). CDR3 length: 15 residues. The sample belongs to a study of T cells in Graves' hyperthyroidism and ophthalmopathy.

This chain links TRBV20-1 with TRBJ1-2; 11 bases line up with TRBD1. This clonotype was obtained from a woman aged 40 to 50 with Graves' ophthalmopathy. Sequencing was done on a sample of blood. The CDR3 coding sequence is TGCAGTGCTAGAGCCGGACAGGGGGCGCGTGGTGGCTACACCTTC. It translates to CSARAGQGARGGYTF.